Following are 16 T cell receptor beta chains from one sample sequenced in a study of blood T cell repertoires in COVID-19. Clones were read by immunoSEQ multiplex PCR, and TCRdb kept only the in-frame ones, dropping some. The data show about 430,000 clones, 70% to 90% seen once. The sequencing input was PBMCs or T cells enriched from blood (not recorded which). These receptors originate from a woman aged 18 to 35 who had been exposed to COVID-19.

CDR3 bases: TGCGCCAGCAGCTTGGCTGGCGTGACAGGGATTCCCTACGAGCAGTACTTC. The encoded protein is CASSLAGVTGIPYEQYF. This chain uses TRBV5-1 with TRBJ2-7; 7 bases are a match to TRBD1. This CDR3 is 17 amino acids long. Germline loops: CDR1 SGHRS, CDR2 YFSETQ. With 0 bases clipped from V and 2 bases from J, the junction kept 11 bases outside the gene matches.

This rearrangement joins TRBV7-9 to TRBJ2-2; 8 nucleotides agree with TRBD2. With V trimmed by 5 bases and J by 4 bases, 15 bases remained unmatched. In germline, CDR1 is SEHNR, CDR2 FQNEAQ (reference sequence). This CDR3 is built from 18 residues. The chain's CDR3 is CASSDRFGGAGSTGELFF. CDR3 bases: TGTGCCAGCAGCGACCGTTTCGGGGGGGCCGGGAGCACCGGGGAGCTGTTTTTT.

This chain uses TRBV7-3 with TRBJ2-1; the match to TRBD1 covers 7 bases. Germline V gene lookup returns CDR1 SGHTA and CDR2 FQGTGA. The ends lost 3 bases at V and 3 bases at J; junction bases unmatched: 5. The CDR3 runs to 15 residues. Here the CDR3 reads CASSFDRANYNEQFF. The CDR3, as DNA: TGTGCCAGCAGCTTCGACAGGGCTAACTACAATGAGCAGTTCTTC.

This clone was seen only once. This chain connects TRBV18 to TRBJ1-5; TRBD1 matches 8 bases. The V gene end was trimmed by 1 base and the J gene end by 6 bases; junction bases not matched to a gene: 8. This CDR3 comprises 16 residues. Germline CDR1 KGHSH, CDR2 LQKENI. The CDR3 region has the DNA TGTGCCAGCTCACCACTCTCGACAGGGGAAGGTCAGCCCCAGCATTTT. This sequence encodes CASSPLSTGEGQPQHF.

The chain has TRBV18 and TRBJ2-1, with D unclear. CDR1 and CDR2 from the germline V gene are KGHSH and LQKENI. This CDR3 spans 15 amino acids. Deletions cut 2 bases from V and 0 bases from J, with 8 bases between. CDR3 sequence: CASSPAASSYNEQFF. For the CDR3, the DNA is TGTGCCAGCTCACCAGCAGCGAGCTCCTACAATGAGCAGTTCTTC.

This clone was seen just once. V gene TRBV7-6 combines with J gene TRBJ2-7, with D possibly matching TRBD1 (5 bases). CDR1 and CDR2 from the germline V gene are SGHVS and FNYEAQ. The CDR3 extends over 14 amino acids. Trimming pared 5 bases from V and 4 bases from J, leaving 15 bases between. The CDR3 region is CASSPLTVKYEQYF. Written as DNA, the CDR3 is TGTGCCAGCAGCCCCCTGACAGTTAAGTACGAGCAGTACTTC. The variable domain in full, completed from reference TRBV7-6 and TRBJ2-7, reads GAGVSQSPRYKVTKRGQDVALRCDPISGHVSLYWYRQALGQGPEFLTYFNYEAQQDKSGLPNDRFSAERPEGSISTLTIQRTEQRDSAMYRCASSPLTVKYEQYFGPGTRLTVT.

J is TRBJ2-7 and V is TRBV28; tentatively, D is TRBD2 (5 bases). Per the germline V gene, CDR1 is MDHEN and CDR2 is SYDVKM. This CDR3 has 14 residues. The V and J ends lost 1 base and 4 bases respectively, with 11 bases between them. The CDR3 here is CASSLSSGLYEQYF. The CDR3 DNA is TGTGCCAGCAGTTTATCCAGCGGCCTTTACGAGCAGTACTTC.

This chain joins TRBV27 and TRBJ2-7; 10 bases line up with TRBD2. This CDR3 has 18 amino acids. Unmatched junction bases numbered 16, after V lost 5 bases and J lost 3 bases. Looked up from germline, CDR1 is MNHEY and CDR2 is SMNVEV (reference sequence). The DNA of the CDR3 is TGTGCCAGCAGTCCCCTAGAACCGGGACTAGCGATCCGCTACGAGCAGTACTTC. As protein: CASSPLEPGLAIRYEQYF.

The gene calls are TRBV5-1 and TRBJ2-7; D remains ambiguous. This CDR3 region has 16 residues. The ends were cut back, 0 bases at V and 3 bases at J, with 16 bases in the middle. Germline V CDR1 and CDR2: SGHRS, YFSETQ. CDR3 in DNA: TGCGCCAGCAGCTTGGCCAAGTCGTCCCGGGTCTACGAGCAGTACTTC. Amino acids: CASSLAKSSRVYEQYF.

The rearrangement uses TRBV6-5 and TRBJ1-1, with D uncertain. The ends were cut back, 6 bases at V and 0 bases at J, with 8 bases in the middle. In germline, CDR1 is MNHEY, CDR2 SVGAGI. This CDR3 is built from 13 residues. The CDR3 sequence: CASRSKMNTEAFF. The CDR3 nucleotides are TGTGCCAGCAGGAGCAAGATGAACACTGAAGCTTTCTTT.

Worth noting for this clone: Other DNA sequences of this sample code for an identical CDR3. V is TRBV7-2 and J is TRBJ1-2, with 8 bases aligning to TRBD1. The CDR3 is 14 amino acids. Germline loops: CDR1 SGHTA, CDR2 FQGNSA. Trimming removed 1 base from V and 4 bases from J; junction bases left unmatched: 2. As DNA, the CDR3 is TGTGCCAGCAGCTTAGGAGGACAGGGCTATGGCTACACCTTC. Its protein product is CASSLGGQGYGYTF.

The rearrangement links TRBV28 to TRBJ1-1, with 7 bases identical to TRBD1. This CDR3 comprises 17 residues. Germline V gene data show CDR1 as MDHEN and CDR2 as SYDVKM. V lost 7 bases to trimming and J lost 1 base; unmatched junction nucleotides: 15. The CDR3 loop reads CASTRQGGDSANTEAFF. The CDR3 DNA is TGTGCCAGCACCAGACAGGGTGGGGATAGTGCGAACACTGAAGCTTTCTTT.

The DNA of the CDR3 is TGTGCCAGCAGCTCTCATGGGACAGGGGGCGACTATGGCTACACCTTC. Translating it yields CASSSHGTGGDYGYTF. This chain links TRBV7-3 with TRBJ1-2; 12 bases are a match to TRBD1. CDR3 length equals 16 residues. CDR1 is SGHTA and CDR2 is FQGTGA in the germline V gene. Trimming removed 4 bases from V and 3 bases from J; junction bases left unmatched: 6.

The CDR3 loop is CASSPRIRGNEQFF. DNA for the CDR3: TGTGCCAGCTCTCCCAGAATCCGCGGGAATGAGCAGTTCTTC. This chain uses TRBV19 with TRBJ2-1, with D possibly being TRBD2 (5 bases). V lost 9 bases, J lost 7 bases, and 19 bases lay in between. Germline V gene lookup returns CDR1 LNHDA and CDR2 SQIVND (reference sequence). This CDR3 region has 14 residues.

The chain has TRBV4-3 and TRBJ2-7; D possibly corresponds to TRBD1 (6 bases). Germline CDR1 is LGHNA and CDR2 is YSLEER. The CDR3 has 16 amino acids. Trimming took off 3 bases at V and 0 bases at J, with 15 bases between the two ends. The CDR3 is CASSQTPTGASYEQYF. CDR3 nucleotides: TGCGCCAGCAGCCAGACTCCGACAGGCGCCTCCTACGAGCAGTACTTC.

The chain couples TRBV25-1 to TRBJ2-1, with a tentative D call TRBD2 (6 bases). The length of the CDR3 is 14 residues. Germline assignment: CDR1 MGHDK and CDR2 SYGVNS. The V and J ends lost 11 bases and 2 bases respectively, with 16 bases between them. In DNA, the CDR3 is TGTGCCGCGACCGGGGGAAGGGCCTACAATGAGCAGTTCTTC. Protein sequence: CAATGGRAYNEQFF.